Listed below are T cell receptor beta chains from one sample, sequenced in a study of OX40 agonist ivuxolimab in advanced cancers. Using immunoSEQ multiplex PCR, the repertoire was profiled, and TCRdb retains in-frame clones only, with some absent. This sample has around 63,000 clones, with 86% found just once. The sequences come from CD4+ or CD8+ T cells sorted from blood, collected in a trial of the OX40 agonist ivuxolimab. These TCRs come from an adult with an advanced solid tumor such as melanoma, head and neck, liver or kidney cancer. Each CDR3 is given with its conserved first and last residue. D genes are given only for firm matches. The size of a clone is reported for some rows only, either as once, few or many, or as a class for expanded clones.

clone size | J gene | D gene | V gene | CDR3 protein | CDR3 DNA
few | TRBJ2-7 | NA | TRBV2 | CASMRDGPTSEQYF | TGTGCCAGCATGAGGGACGGACCTACCAGCGAGCAGTACTTC
few | TRBJ2-3 | NA | TRBV7-2 | CASSLGQGRTQYF | TGTGCCAGCAGCTTAGGGCAGGGGCGGACGCAGTATTTT
NA | TRBJ2-1 | TRBD2 | TRBV19 | CASEKAGAFNEQFF | TGTGCCAGTGAAAAAGCGGGAGCCTTCAATGAGCAGTTCTTC
NA | TRBJ1-1 | TRBD1 | TRBV5-1 | CASAEQGASDTEAFF | TGCGCCAGCGCAGAACAGGGGGCGTCGGACACTGAAGCTTTCTTT
NA | TRBJ1-1 | NA | TRBV6-1 | CASSIQLNTEAFF | TGTGCCAGCAGTATACAGTTGAACACTGAAGCTTTCTTT
NA | TRBJ1-4 | NA | TRBV28 | CATALREKLFF | TGTGCCACAGCCCTGCGTGAAAAACTGTTTTTT
NA | TRBJ2-7 | TRBD2 | TRBV14 | CASSPLERGSGDEQYF | TGTGCCAGCAGCCCCCTTGAGCGGGGCTCGGGGGACGAGCAGTACTTC
NA | TRBJ2-2 | NA | TRBV5-1 | CASGTHVTGELFF | TGCGCCAGCGGGACTCATGTAACCGGGGAGCTGTTTTTT
NA | TRBJ2-5 | TRBD1 | TRBV6-6 | CASTGTGEETQYF | TGTGCCAGCACCGGGACAGGGGAAGAGACCCAGTACTTC
NA | TRBJ2-1 | TRBD2 | TRBV6-1 | CASSERTSGITDEQFF | TGTGCCAGCAGTGAAAGGACTAGCGGGATAACGGATGAGCAGTTCTTC
NA | TRBJ1-2 | NA | TRBV7-9 | CASSLLTGYTF | TGTGCCAGCAGCCTATTGACTGGCTACACCTTC
NA | TRBJ1-1 | NA | TRBV6-5 | CASSYAGMNTEAFF | TGTGCCAGCAGTTACGCAGGAATGAACACTGAAGCTTTCTTT
NA | TRBJ1-2 | NA | TRBV11-2 | CASSLDRSRPYTF | TGTGCCAGCAGCTTAGATCGCAGCAGACCCTACACCTTC
NA | TRBJ2-7 | NA | TRBV6-6 | CASSPGWGSYEQYF | TGTGCCAGCAGTCCAGGGTGGGGGTCCTACGAGCAGTACTTC
NA | TRBJ1-1 | NA | TRBV7-8 | CASSIRQDMNTEAFF | TGTGCCAGCAGCATAAGGCAGGATATGAACACTGAAGCTTTCTTT
NA | TRBJ1-5 | TRBD1 | TRBV28 | CASTPGQAYQPQHF | TGTGCCAGCACTCCCGGACAGGCCTATCAGCCCCAGCATTTT
NA | TRBJ2-1 | TRBD1 | TRBV5-1 | CASSLIPGTGRLNEQFF | TGCGCCAGCAGCTTGATCCCCGGGACAGGGCGTCTTAATGAGCAGTTCTTC
NA | TRBJ2-2 | TRBD2 | TRBV7-8 | CASSYLRLAGGLGGELFF | TGTGCCAGCAGCTACTTACGACTAGCGGGAGGTTTGGGCGGGGAGCTGTTTTTT
NA | TRBJ2-1 | NA | TRBV10-3 | CAISELQTSEQFF | TGTGCCATCAGTGAGTTGCAAACTTCTGAGCAGTTCTTC
NA | TRBJ2-5 | NA | TRBV5-3 | CARVSPLESGHLRETQYF | TGTGCCAGGGTTTCCCCACTTGAGTCGGGACACCTGAGGGAGACCCAGTACTTC
few | TRBJ2-5 | TRBD1 | TRBV11-3 | CASSLESTGEETQYF | TGTGCCAGCAGCTTAGAGTCGACAGGGGAGGAGACCCAGTACTTC
NA | TRBJ2-7 | TRBD2 | TRBV5-1 | CASSLGGLAGYEQYF | TGCGCCAGCAGCTTAGGCGGACTAGCGGGGTACGAGCAGTACTTC
few | TRBJ1-5 | NA | TRBV6-1 | CASRRAVGEPQHF | TGTGCCAGCCGCCGGGCCGTAGGGGAGCCCCAGCATTTT